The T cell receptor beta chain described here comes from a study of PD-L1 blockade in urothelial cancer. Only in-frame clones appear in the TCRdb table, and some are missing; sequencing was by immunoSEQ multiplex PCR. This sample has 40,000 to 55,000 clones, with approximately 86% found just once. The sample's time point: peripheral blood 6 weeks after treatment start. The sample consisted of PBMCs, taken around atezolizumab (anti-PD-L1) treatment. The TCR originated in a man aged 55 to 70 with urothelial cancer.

CDR3 nucleotide sequence: TGTGCCAGCACTCGAACAGGCAACACCATATATTTT. The encoded protein is CASTRTGNTIYF. This rearrangement joins TRBV11-2 to TRBJ1-3; the D gene is possibly TRBD1 (5 bases). In germline, CDR1 is SGHAT, CDR2 FQNNGV. Trimming shortened V by 7 bases and J by 7 bases, and 11 bases separated the two germline ends. The CDR3 length is 12 residues.